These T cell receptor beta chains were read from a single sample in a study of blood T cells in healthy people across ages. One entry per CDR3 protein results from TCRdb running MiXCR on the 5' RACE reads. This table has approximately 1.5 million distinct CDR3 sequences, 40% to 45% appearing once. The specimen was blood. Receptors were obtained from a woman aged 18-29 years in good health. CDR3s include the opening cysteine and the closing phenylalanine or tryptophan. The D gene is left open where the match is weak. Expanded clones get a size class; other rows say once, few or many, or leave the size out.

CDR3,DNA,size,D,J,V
CASSFKTGFLDTQYF,TGTGCCAGCAGTTTCAAGACAGGTTTCTTAGATACGCAGTATTTT,NA,NA,TRBJ2-3,TRBV28
CASGFTQGATRTQYF,TGTGCCAGCGGCTTTACCCAGGGGGCTACCCGTACGCAGTATTTT,NA,TRBD1,TRBJ2-3,TRBV7-2
CASSSEGSSGANVLTF,TGTGCCAGCAGCTCGGAAGGTAGCTCTGGGGCCAACGTCCTGACTTTC,NA,NA,TRBJ2-6,TRBV7-3
CASRGPGTGLGQPQHF,TGTGCCAGCAGGGGACCCGGGACAGGGCTTGGACAGCCCCAGCATTTT,NA,TRBD1,TRBJ1-5,TRBV2
CSVSSGVTNQPQHF,TGCAGTGTCAGCTCAGGGGTTACCAATCAGCCCCAGCATTTT,NA,NA,TRBJ1-5,TRBV20-1
CASSRGLADLSGEQYF,TGTGCCAGCAGCCGGGGACTAGCGGATCTTTCCGGCGAGCAGTACTTC,few,TRBD2,TRBJ2-7,TRBV7-9
CSARGADVYEQYF,TGCAGTGCTAGAGGGGCGGATGTTTACGAGCAGTACTTC,NA,NA,TRBJ2-7,TRBV20-1
CASSTGTGGSTDTQYF,TGTGCCAGCAGTACTGGGACAGGAGGAAGCACAGATACGCAGTATTTT,NA,TRBD1,TRBJ2-3,TRBV6-2/TRBV6-3
CSVDSGPGYEQYF,TGCAGCGTTGATAGCGGGCCGGGTTACGAGCAGTACTTC,NA,TRBD2,TRBJ2-7,TRBV29-1
CSARDGNEKLFF,TGCAGTGCTAGAGATGGGAATGAAAAACTGTTTTTT,NA,NA,TRBJ1-4,TRBV20-1
CASSPAGVAYEQYF,TGTGCCAGCAGTCCCGCCGGGGTGGCCTACGAGCAGTACTTC,NA,NA,TRBJ2-7,TRBV27
CASRPRQGPKAEAFF,TGTGCCAGCAGACCCCGACAGGGGCCGAAGGCTGAAGCTTTCTTT,NA,TRBD1,TRBJ1-1,TRBV3-1
CAWGHTNEKLFF,TGTGCCTGGGGGCATACTAATGAAAAACTGTTTTTT,NA,NA,TRBJ1-4,TRBV30
CASSRGGMADTQYF,TGTGCCAGCAGTCGGGGGGGGATGGCAGATACGCAGTATTTT,NA,TRBD2,TRBJ2-3,TRBV28
CAISSLAGAIYEQYF,TGTGCCATCAGTAGCCTAGCGGGAGCGATCTACGAGCAGTACTTC,NA,TRBD2,TRBJ2-7,TRBV10-3
CASKQDISGNTIYF,TGTGCCAGCAAACAAGATATCTCTGGAAACACCATATATTTT,NA,NA,TRBJ1-3,TRBV28
CASSGGRNLEAFF,TGTGCCAGCAGTGGCGGCAGGAATCTTGAAGCTTTCTTT,few,NA,TRBJ1-1,TRBV2
CASSSLTSNNEQFF,TGTGCCAGCAGTTCCCTAACTAGCAACAATGAGCAGTTCTTC,few,NA,TRBJ2-1,TRBV12-3/TRBV12-4
CASRLTGGPNQPQHF,TGTGCCAGCAGACTAACAGGGGGCCCCAATCAGCCCCAGCATTTT,few,TRBD1,TRBJ1-5,TRBV28
CASSHPSVVYEQYF,TGTGCCAGCAGCCACCCATCGGTGGTCTACGAGCAGTACTTC,few,NA,TRBJ2-7,TRBV14
CASSHVPFGLAADNEQFF,TGTGCCAGCAGCCATGTTCCTTTTGGGCTAGCGGCCGACAATGAGCAGTTCTTC,few,TRBD2,TRBJ2-1,TRBV4-2
CASSLGPEIEAFF,TGTGCCAGCAGCTTGGGGCCAGAAATTGAAGCTTTCTTT,NA,NA,TRBJ1-1,TRBV5-4
CASSYYINEQFF,TGTGCCAGCAGTTACTACATTAATGAGCAGTTCTTC,NA,NA,TRBJ2-1,TRBV6-2/TRBV6-3
CSASGGGSGGAKRSYNEQFF,TGCAGTGCTAGTGGGGGAGGTAGCGGGGGGGCGAAACGTTCCTACAATGAGCAGTTCTTC,few,TRBD2,TRBJ2-1,TRBV20-1
CASSYSNGDGYTF,TGTGCCAGCAGTTACTCGAATGGGGATGGCTACACCTTC,NA,NA,TRBJ1-2,TRBV6-2/TRBV6-3
CSAAPGVETQYF,TGCAGCGCTGCCCCAGGGGTAGAGACCCAGTACTTC,NA,NA,TRBJ2-5,TRBV29-1
CASSLRQTPYNSPLHF,TGTGCCAGCAGTTTGAGACAGACTCCCTATAATTCACCCCTCCACTTT,many,NA,TRBJ1-6,TRBV27
CAGGATGNTIYF,TGTGCCGGTGGCGCGACTGGAAACACCATATATTTT,NA,NA,TRBJ1-3,TRBV10-3
CSARDFRLSLHF,TGCAGTGCTAGAGATTTTCGACTTTCCCTCCACTTT,few,NA,TRBJ1-6,TRBV20-1
CATKEAVGELFF,TGTGCCACAAAGGAAGCGGTCGGGGAGCTGTTTTTT,NA,NA,TRBJ2-2,TRBV6-2/TRBV6-3
CASSESGLAGGDEQFF,TGTGCCAGCAGTGAATCGGGACTAGCGGGAGGCGATGAGCAGTTCTTC,NA,TRBD2,TRBJ2-1,TRBV25-1
CASSYFHLAGGPDEQYF,TGTGCCAGCAGTTACTTCCATCTAGCGGGGGGGCCTGACGAGCAGTACTTC,once,TRBD2,TRBJ2-7,TRBV6-2/TRBV6-3
CASSLGWPVYGYTF,TGTGCCAGCAGCTTAGGGTGGCCTGTCTATGGCTACACCTTC,NA,NA,TRBJ1-2,TRBV7-2
CASSLAIPWDYGYTF,TGTGCCAGCAGCCTAGCTATCCCTTGGGACTATGGCTACACCTTC,few,NA,TRBJ1-2,TRBV7-9
CASSVALGGTEAFF,TGTGCCAGCAGCGTAGCTCTGGGAGGTACTGAAGCTTTCTTT,few,NA,TRBJ1-1,TRBV9
CASSKGDRGYAPLHF,TGTGCCAGCAGCAAAGGGGACAGGGGATATGCACCCCTCCACTTT,NA,NA,TRBJ1-6,TRBV21-1